The TCR beta chain under discussion was sequenced for a study of blood T cell repertoires in COVID-19. Method: immunoSEQ multiplex PCR; TCRdb's copy keeps in-frame clones and lacks some. The profile shows roughly 180,000 clones, roughly 92% of them singletons. This clone was observed once. J was trimmed by 6 bases and V by 4 bases; bases with no gene match: 9. CDR1 and CDR2 from the germline V gene are MGHRA and YSYEKL. The CDR3 length is 16 residues. This sequence originates from a man aged 25-45 years with COVID-19, enrolled during active disease. This chain links TRBV4-1 with TRBJ1-5, with TRBD1 matching 10 bases. The sequenced sample was peripheral blood. In nucleotides, the CDR3 is TGCGCCAGCAGCCCCCAGGACAGGGGGTCAGGTCAGCCCCAGCATTTT. The encoded protein is CASSPQDRGSGQPQHF.